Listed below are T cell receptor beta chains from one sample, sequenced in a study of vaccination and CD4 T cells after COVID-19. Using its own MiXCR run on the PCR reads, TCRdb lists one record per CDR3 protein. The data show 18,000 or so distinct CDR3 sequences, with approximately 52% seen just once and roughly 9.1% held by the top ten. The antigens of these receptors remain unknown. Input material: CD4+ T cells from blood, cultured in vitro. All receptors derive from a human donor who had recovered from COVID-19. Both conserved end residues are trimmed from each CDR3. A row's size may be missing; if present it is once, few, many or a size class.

ASSSQGHTGELF TRBV11-2 -
ASSSRDGNQPQH TRBV7-9 -
ASSLRFLAGGIQETQY TRBV5-1 -
ASSPSGYSTDTQY TRBV27 -
ATSGSPPRLAGRGSSYNEQF TRBV24-1 -
SARAPTVTTDTQY TRBV20-1 -
ASRRGTQY TRBV6-2/TRBV6-3 few
ASSFGLAGGLDTQY TRBV5-1 -
ASSSSNEQF TRBV6-5 -
AKGSTEAF TRBV2 -
SVVGQTNYGYT TRBV29-1 -
ASSLQGSRQY TRBV12-3/TRBV12-4 once
ASRLGLAGGSGELF TRBV11-3 -
SARADGDFSSYNSPLH TRBV20-1 -
ASSPLGRGANVLT TRBV27 once
ASSEGTEMARGLAEAF TRBV11-3 -